Below are 3 T cell receptor beta chains sequenced from a single sample in a study of blood T cell repertoires in COVID-19. Libraries were prepared by immunoSEQ multiplex PCR; TCRdb keeps only in-frame clonotypes and omits some of them. The data contain about 68,000 clones, approximately 83% of them singletons. Sequenced sample: peripheral blood. These receptors all stem from a woman between 55 and 75 years old with acute or convalescent COVID-19.

The CDR3 DNA is TGCGCCAGCAGCTTCCTCCTCCAGGGTTCTAATGAAAAACTGTTTTTT. As protein: CASSFLLQGSNEKLFF. This sequence joins TRBV4-1 and TRBJ1-4; D perhaps matches TRBD1 (5 bases). This CDR3 region has 16 residues. Germline lookup yields CDR1 MGHRA and CDR2 YSYEKL. Trimming stripped 5 bases from V and 3 bases from J, with 16 bases between.

This clone was detected only once. This chain uses TRBV7-2 with TRBJ2-5, with a possible D match to TRBD2 (7 bases). Germline V gene data show CDR1 as SGHTA and CDR2 as FQGNSA. CDR3 length equals 14 residues. The V end lost 5 bases, the J end lost 7 bases, and 17 bases lay between the germline ends. CDR3 loop: CASSEGGGGWTQYF. DNA of the CDR3: TGTGCCAGCAGCGAGGGCGGCGGGGGCTGGACCCAGTACTTC. Complete variable domain (other parts from reference TRBV7-2 and TRBJ2-5): GAGVSQSPSNKVTEKGKDVELRCDPISGHTALYWYRQSLGQGLEFLIYFQGNSAPDKSGLPSDRFSAERTGGSVSTLTIQRTQQEDSAVYLCASSEGGGGWTQYFGPGTRLLVL.

The V and J genes are TRBV11-2 and TRBJ1-4; TRBD1 might be the D (6 bases). Trimming took off 5 bases at V and 1 base at J, with 14 bases between the two ends. The germline V gene has CDR1 SGHAT and CDR2 FQNNGV. The CDR3 is 16 residues long. The CDR3 spells CASSIRDTVTNEKLFF. The CDR3 nucleotides are TGTGCCAGCAGCATACGGGACACGGTAACTAATGAAAAACTGTTTTTT.